These 5 T cell receptor beta chains were all obtained from the same sample, sequenced in a study of blood T cell repertoires in COVID-19. TCRdb's table, derived via immunoSEQ multiplex PCR, lists solely in-frame clones and lacks some. The table lists around 180,000 clones, 85% to 90% of them singletons. Sequencing was performed on peripheral blood. Source of these receptors: a person aged 70 to 85 with COVID-19, enrolled during active disease.

The V and J genes are TRBV6-6 and TRBJ2-5; D gene ambiguous. The length of the CDR3 is 15 residues. Germline-derived CDR1 and CDR2 are MNHNY and SVGAGI (reference sequence). Trimming took 2 bases from V and 1 from J, leaving 11 bases between them. DNA for the CDR3: TGTGCCAGCAGTTACGACGGCGAGGTCCAAGAGACCCAGTACTTC. Translating it yields CASSYDGEVQETQYF.

This chain uses TRBV28 with TRBJ2-1; possible D gene TRBD2, 6 bases. Trimming removed 4 bases from V and 9 bases from J, with 28 bases in between. CDR3 length: 18 residues. Germline lookup yields CDR1 MDHEN and CDR2 SYDVKM. In DNA form, the CDR3 reads TGTGCCAGCAGTTCCCAGGCGCGGCTAGCTAAGGGAGGTTCTGAGCAGTTCTTC. As protein: CASSSQARLAKGGSEQFF. The full variable domain, completed using reference TRBV28 and TRBJ2-1, is DVKVTQSSRYLVKRTGEKVFLECVQDMDHENMFWYRQDPGLGLRLIYFSYDVKMKEKGDIPEGYSVSREKKERFSLILESASTNQTSMYLCASSSQARLAKGGSEQFFGPGTRLTVL.

V and J are TRBV5-4 and TRBJ1-2; D is possibly TRBD1 (6 bases). The CDR3 consists of 13 residues. From germline, CDR1 is SGHNT and CDR2 YYREEE (reference sequence). V lost 1 base, J lost 7 bases, and 11 bases lay in between. The CDR3 loop reads CASSLTGQGGYTF. The CDR3 DNA is TGTGCCAGCAGCTTGACAGGGCAGGGTGGCTACACCTTC.

The count of this clone is one. The chain joins TRBV11-2 to TRBJ1-3; TRBD1 might be the D (5 bases). Trimming shortened V by 5 bases and J by 0 bases, and 8 bases separated the two germline ends. Per germline, CDR1 SGHAT and CDR2 FQNNGV. There are 14 residues in the CDR3. The CDR3 nucleotides read TGTGCCAGCAGCCCAGGGTACTCTGGAAACACCATATATTTT. Amino acid sequence: CASSPGYSGNTIYF.

The rearrangement links TRBV5-8 to TRBJ2-1; 12 nucleotides agree with TRBD2. The J segment lost 0 bases and the V segment lost 1 base, leaving 11 bases of the junction unmatched. Germline V lookup: CDR1 SGHTS, CDR2 YDEGEE. CDR3 length: 20 amino acids. The CDR3 DNA reads as TGTGCCAGCAGCTTGTATCGGACTAGCGGGGTCCAGAGCTCCTACAATGAGCAGTTCTTC. Protein product: CASSLYRTSGVQSSYNEQFF.